There are a few counts of the clone carrying this T cell receptor beta chain. With 1 base clipped from V and 5 bases from J, the junction kept 0 bases outside the gene matches. Germline CDR1 reads LGHDT; CDR2 reads YNNKEL (reference sequence). The CDR3 covers 14 residues. This entry is derived from a study of blood T cell repertoires in COVID-19. Measured with immunoSEQ multiplex PCR; TCRdb has only the in-frame clones, and not every one. The sample consists of roughly 280,000 clones, more than 85% of them appearing once. The chain joins TRBV3-1 (or the pseudogene TRBV3-2) to TRBJ2-7, with TRBD2 identical over 12 bases. Sequenced sample: peripheral blood. This TCR came from a man aged 18 to 35 with active or convalescent COVID-19. DNA for the CDR3: TGTGCCAGCAGCCAAGGACTAGCGGGGGACGAGCAGTACTTC. It is translated as CASSQGLAGDEQYF.